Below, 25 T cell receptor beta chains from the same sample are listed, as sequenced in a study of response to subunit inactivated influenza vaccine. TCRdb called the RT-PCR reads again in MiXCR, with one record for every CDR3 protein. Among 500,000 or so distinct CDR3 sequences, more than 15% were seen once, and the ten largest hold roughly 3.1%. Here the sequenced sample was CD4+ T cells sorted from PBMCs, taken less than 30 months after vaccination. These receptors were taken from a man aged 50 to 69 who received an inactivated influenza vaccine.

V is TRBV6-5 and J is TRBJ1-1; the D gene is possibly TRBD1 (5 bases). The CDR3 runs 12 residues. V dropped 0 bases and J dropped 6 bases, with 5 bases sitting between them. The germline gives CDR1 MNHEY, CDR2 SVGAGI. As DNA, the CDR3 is TGTGCCAGCAGTTACTCAGGGGCTGAAGCTTTCTTT. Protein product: CASSYSGAEAFF.

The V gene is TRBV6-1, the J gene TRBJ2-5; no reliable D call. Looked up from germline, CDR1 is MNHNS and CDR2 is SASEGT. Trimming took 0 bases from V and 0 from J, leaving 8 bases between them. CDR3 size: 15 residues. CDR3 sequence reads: CASSEALRYQETQYF. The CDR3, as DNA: TGTGCCAGCAGTGAAGCGCTTCGGTACCAAGAGACCCAGTACTTC.

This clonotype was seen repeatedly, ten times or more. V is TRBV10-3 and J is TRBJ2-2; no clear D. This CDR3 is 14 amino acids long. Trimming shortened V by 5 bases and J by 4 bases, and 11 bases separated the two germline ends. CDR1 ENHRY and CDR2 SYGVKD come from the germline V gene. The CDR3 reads CAISPVAGTGELFF. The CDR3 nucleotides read TGTGCCATCAGTCCGGTAGCAGGCACCGGGGAGCTGTTTTTT.

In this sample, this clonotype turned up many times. The CDR3 here is CASSSEQLHGAGANVLTF. CDR3 sequence (DNA): TGCGCCAGCAGCTCCGAACAACTCCACGGGGCTGGGGCCAACGTCCTGACTTTC. The chain employs TRBV5-1 and TRBJ2-6, with a possible D match to TRBD2 (5 bases). Trimming removed 3 bases from V and 2 bases from J, with 18 bases in between. Per the germline V gene, CDR1 is SGHRS and CDR2 is YFSETQ. There are 18 residues in the CDR3.

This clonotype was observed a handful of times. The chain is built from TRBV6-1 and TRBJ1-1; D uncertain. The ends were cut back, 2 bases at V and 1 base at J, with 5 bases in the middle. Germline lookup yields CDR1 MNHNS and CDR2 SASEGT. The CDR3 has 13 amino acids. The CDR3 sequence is CASSEMGNTEAFF. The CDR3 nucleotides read TGTGCCAGCAGTGAAATGGGGAACACTGAAGCTTTCTTT.

The CDR3 region has the DNA TGTGCCAGCTCATCCACCACCTACGAGCAGTACTTC. Residues: CASSSTTYEQYF. The V call is TRBV18, the J call TRBJ2-7; the D is unclear. Trimming cost V 5 bases and J 2 bases, with 7 bases left between them. Per germline, CDR1 KGHSH and CDR2 LQKENI. The length of the CDR3 is 12 residues.

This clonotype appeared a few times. CDR3 amino acids: CASSRGPGQGGEKLFF. The CDR3, as DNA: TGTGCCAGCAGTCGCGGACCGGGACAGGGAGGTGAAAAACTGTTTTTT. The V call is TRBV6-2 or TRBV6-3, the J call TRBJ1-4; 9 bases map to TRBD1. The germline V gene encodes CDR1 MNHEY and CDR2 SVGEGT. V was clipped by 5 bases and J by 7 bases; unmatched bases: 11. CDR3 size: 16 residues.

CDR3 bases: TGTGCCAGCAGGGTAAAACTTGCTAAGGGGACCCAGTACTTC. Protein sequence: CASRVKLAKGTQYF. The J gene is TRBJ2-5, the V gene TRBV28; D unclear. The V and J ends lost 6 bases and 7 bases respectively, with 18 bases between them. The CDR3 runs to 14 residues. Germline V gene sequence: CDR1 MDHEN, CDR2 SYDVKM.

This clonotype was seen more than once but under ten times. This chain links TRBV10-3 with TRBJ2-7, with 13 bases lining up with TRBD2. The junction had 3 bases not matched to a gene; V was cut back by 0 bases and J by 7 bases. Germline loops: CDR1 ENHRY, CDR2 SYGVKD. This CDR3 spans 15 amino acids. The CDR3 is CAISESTSGRGEQYF. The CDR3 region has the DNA TGTGCCATCAGTGAGTCTACTAGCGGGAGGGGAGAGCAGTACTTC.

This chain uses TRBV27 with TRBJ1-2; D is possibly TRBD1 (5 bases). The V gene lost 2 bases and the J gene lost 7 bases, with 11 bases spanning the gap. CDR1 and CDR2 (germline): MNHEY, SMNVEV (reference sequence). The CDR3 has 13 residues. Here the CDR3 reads CASSLGGIGGYTF. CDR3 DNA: TGTGCCAGCAGTTTAGGGGGTATAGGTGGCTACACCTTC.

Here the CDR3 DNA reads TGTGCCAGCAGGCCGACAGGCATCGCGAACACCGGGGAGCTGTTTTTT. It specifies CASRPTGIANTGELFF. This rearrangement joins TRBV11-2 to TRBJ2-2; TRBD1 might be the D (6 bases). The germline CDR1 and CDR2 sequences are SGHAT and FQNNGV. The CDR3 covers 16 residues. Trimming took off 6 bases at V and 0 bases at J, with 14 bases between the two ends.

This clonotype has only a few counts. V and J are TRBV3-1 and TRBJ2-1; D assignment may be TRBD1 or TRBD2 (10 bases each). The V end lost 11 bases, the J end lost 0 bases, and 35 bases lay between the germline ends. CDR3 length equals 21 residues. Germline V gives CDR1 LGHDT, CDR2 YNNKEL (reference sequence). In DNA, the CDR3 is TGTGCCTACAGGGACAGGGGAACCCTAGCGGGAGTTCCATTCTCCTACAATGAGCAGTTCTTC. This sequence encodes CAYRDRGTLAGVPFSYNEQFF.

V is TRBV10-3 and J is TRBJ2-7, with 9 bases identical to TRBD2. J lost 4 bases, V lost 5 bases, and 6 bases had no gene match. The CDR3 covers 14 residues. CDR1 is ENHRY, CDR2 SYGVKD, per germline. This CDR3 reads CAISTSSGAYEQYF. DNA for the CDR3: TGTGCCATCAGTACTTCTAGCGGGGCTTACGAGCAGTACTTC.

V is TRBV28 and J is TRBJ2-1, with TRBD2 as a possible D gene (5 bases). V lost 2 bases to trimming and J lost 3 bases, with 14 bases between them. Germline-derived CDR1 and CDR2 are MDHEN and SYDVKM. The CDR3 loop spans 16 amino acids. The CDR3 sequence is CASSLKDSRGYNEQFF. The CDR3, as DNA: TGTGCCAGCAGTTTAAAAGATTCTCGGGGCTACAATGAGCAGTTCTTC. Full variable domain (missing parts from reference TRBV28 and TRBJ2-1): DVKVTQSSRYLVKRTGEKVFLECVQDMDHENMFWYRQDPGLGLRLIYFSYDVKMKEKGDIPEGYSVSREKKERFSLILESASTNQTSMYLCASSLKDSRGYNEQFFGPGTRLTVL.

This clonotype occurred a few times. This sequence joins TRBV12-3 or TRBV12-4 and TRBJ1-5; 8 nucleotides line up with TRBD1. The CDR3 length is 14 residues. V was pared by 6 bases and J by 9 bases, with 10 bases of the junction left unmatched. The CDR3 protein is CASSTTGDLGPQHF. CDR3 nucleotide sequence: TGTGCCAGCAGCACGACAGGGGACCTTGGGCCCCAGCATTTT.

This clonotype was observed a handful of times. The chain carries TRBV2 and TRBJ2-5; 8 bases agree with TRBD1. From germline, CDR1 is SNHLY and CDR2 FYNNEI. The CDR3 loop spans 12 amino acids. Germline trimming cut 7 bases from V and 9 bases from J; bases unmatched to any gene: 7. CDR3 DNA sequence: TGTGCCAGCAACGGACAGGGCAAGGCCCAGTACTTC. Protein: CASNGQGKAQYF.

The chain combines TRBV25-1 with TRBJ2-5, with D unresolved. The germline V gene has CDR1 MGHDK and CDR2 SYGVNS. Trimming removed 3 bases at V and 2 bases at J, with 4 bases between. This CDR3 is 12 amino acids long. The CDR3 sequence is CASSDWQETQYF. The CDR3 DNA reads TGTGCCAGCAGTGATTGGCAAGAGACCCAGTACTTC.

The chain's CDR3 is CSARADREESPLHF. The DNA for the CDR3 is TGCAGTGCTAGGGCAGACCGCGAAGAATCACCCCTCCACTTT. The chain is built from TRBV20-1 and TRBJ1-6; D remains ambiguous. The germline gives CDR1 DFQATT, CDR2 SNEGSKA (reference sequence). V lost 3 bases and J 10 bases, leaving 16 bases between the germline ends. The CDR3 runs to 14 residues.

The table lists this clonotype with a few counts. The CDR3: CASSLLPTDTQYF. Written as DNA, the CDR3 is TGTGCCAGCAGCTTACTTCCCACAGATACGCAGTATTTT. This chain uses TRBV7-7 with TRBJ2-3; no clear D. The length of the CDR3 is 13 residues. Deletions cut 2 bases from V and 2 bases from J, with 5 bases between. Germline CDR1 SSHAT, CDR2 FNYEAQ (reference sequence). Full variable domain (remainder filled in from reference TRBV7-7 and TRBJ2-3): GAGVSQSPRYKVTKRGQDVTLRCDPISSHATLYWYQQALGQGPEFLTYFNYEAQPDKSGLPSDRFSAERPEGSISTLTIQRTEQRDSAMYRCASSLLPTDTQYFGPGTRLTVL.

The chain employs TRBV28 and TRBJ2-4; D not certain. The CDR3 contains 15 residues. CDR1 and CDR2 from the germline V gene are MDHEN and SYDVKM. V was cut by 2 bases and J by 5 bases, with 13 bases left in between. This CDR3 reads CASSLVGVRENIQYF. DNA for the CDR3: TGTGCCAGCAGTTTAGTTGGGGTTAGAGAAAACATTCAGTACTTC.

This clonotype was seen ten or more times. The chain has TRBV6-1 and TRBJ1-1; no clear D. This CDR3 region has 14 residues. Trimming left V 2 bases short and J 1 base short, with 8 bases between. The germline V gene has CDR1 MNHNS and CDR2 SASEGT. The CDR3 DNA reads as TGTGCCAGCAGTGAACTTCGGCAGAACACTGAAGCTTTCTTT. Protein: CASSELRQNTEAFF.

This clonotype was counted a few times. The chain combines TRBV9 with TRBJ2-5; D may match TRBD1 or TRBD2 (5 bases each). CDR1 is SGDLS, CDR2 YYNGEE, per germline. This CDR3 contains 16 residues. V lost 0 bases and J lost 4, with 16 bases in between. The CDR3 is CASSVAGQARGETQYF. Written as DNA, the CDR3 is TGTGCCAGCAGCGTAGCGGGGCAGGCCCGGGGAGAGACCCAGTACTTC.

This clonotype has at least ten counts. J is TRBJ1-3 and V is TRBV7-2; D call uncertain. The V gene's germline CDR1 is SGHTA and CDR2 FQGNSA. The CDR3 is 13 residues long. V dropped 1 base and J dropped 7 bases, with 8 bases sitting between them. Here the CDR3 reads CASSLVMGNTIYF. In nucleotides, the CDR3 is TGTGCCAGCAGCTTAGTTATGGGGAACACCATATATTTT.

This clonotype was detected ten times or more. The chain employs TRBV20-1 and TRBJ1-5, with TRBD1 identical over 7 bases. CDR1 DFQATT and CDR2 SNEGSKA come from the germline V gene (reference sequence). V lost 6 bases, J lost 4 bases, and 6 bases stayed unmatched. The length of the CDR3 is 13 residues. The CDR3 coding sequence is TGCAGTGCAAGACAGGGAGGAAATCAGCCCCAGCATTTT. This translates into CSARQGGNQPQHF.

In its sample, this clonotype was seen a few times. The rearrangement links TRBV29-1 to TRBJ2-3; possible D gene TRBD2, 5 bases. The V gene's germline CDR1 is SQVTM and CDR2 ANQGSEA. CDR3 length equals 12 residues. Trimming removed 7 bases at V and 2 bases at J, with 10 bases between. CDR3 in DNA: TGCAGCGGGGCGAGGGACACAGATACGCAGTATTTT. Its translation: CSGARDTDTQYF.